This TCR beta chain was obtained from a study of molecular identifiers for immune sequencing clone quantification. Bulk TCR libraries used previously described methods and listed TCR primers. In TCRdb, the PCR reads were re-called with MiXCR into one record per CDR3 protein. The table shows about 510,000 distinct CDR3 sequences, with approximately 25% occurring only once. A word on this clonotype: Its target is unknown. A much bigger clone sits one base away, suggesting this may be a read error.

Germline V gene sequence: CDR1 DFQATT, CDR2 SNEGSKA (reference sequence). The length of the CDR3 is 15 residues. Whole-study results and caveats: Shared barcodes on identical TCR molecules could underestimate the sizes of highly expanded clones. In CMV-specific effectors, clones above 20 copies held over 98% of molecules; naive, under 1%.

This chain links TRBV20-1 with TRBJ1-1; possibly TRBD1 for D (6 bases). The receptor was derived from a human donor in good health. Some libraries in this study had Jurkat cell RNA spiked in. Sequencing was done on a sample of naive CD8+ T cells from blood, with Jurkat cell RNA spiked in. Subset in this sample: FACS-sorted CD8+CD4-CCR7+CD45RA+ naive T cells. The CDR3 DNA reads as TGCAGTGGAACACAGGGATCGGGATTAGGCACTGAAGCTGTCTTT. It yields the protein CSGTQGSGLGTEAVF.